This T cell receptor (beta chain) was observed in a study of T cell repertoires in cytomegalovirus infection. TCRdb reanalysed the reads using MiXCR and keeps one entry per CDR3 protein. In the table there are about 900,000 distinct CDR3 sequences, about a third of which are singletons. This clonotype turned up a few times. The antigen remains unidentified. Looked up from germline, CDR1 is LNHDA and CDR2 is SQIVND (reference sequence). This CDR3 has 13 amino acids. Trimming cost V 3 bases and J 7 bases, with 13 bases left between them. The chain is built from TRBV19 and TRBJ2-7, with a possible D match to TRBD2 (6 bases). This sequence was found in a human donor in good health (CMV status not recorded). Some clones in this sample may be carry-over from other donors' samples. The sequencing used cultured CD8+ T cells from PBMCs, collected from culture after CMV antigen stimulation. The CDR3 nucleotides are TGTGCCAGTAGTATGATCGGGGGTCATGAGCAGTACTTC. Translation: CASSMIGGHEQYF. Full variable domain (rest looked up from reference TRBV19 and TRBJ2-7): DGGITQSPKYLFRKEGQNVTLSCEQNLNHDAMYWYRQDPGQGLRLIYYSQIVNDFQKGDIAEGYSVSREKKESFPLTVTSAQKNPTAFYLCASSMIGGHEQYFGPGTRLTVT.